The present TCR beta chain was sequenced within a study of T cell clones after liver transplantation. CDR3 length: 14 residues. V dropped 6 bases and J dropped 5 bases, with 16 bases sitting between them. CDR1 MGHRA and CDR2 YSYEKL come from the germline V gene. Produced via immunoSEQ multiplex PCR; TCRdb's table is partial and in-frame only. The table records 24,000 or so clones, around three quarters of them present only once. This clone was found a few times. The origin of this receptor is a human donor who received a liver transplant. The sample in question was CD4+ T cells from blood, obtained before liver transplant. The chain employs TRBV4-1 and TRBJ1-1; D remains ambiguous. Here the CDR3 DNA reads TGCGCCAGCAGGGGGATCCTCAAAGGGACTGAAGCTTTCTTT. Its protein is CASRGILKGTEAFF.